This TCR beta chain is from a study of T-cell memory formation after mild COVID-19 (dated by TCRdb to the early 2020s). For the study in its entirety: Most TCR sequence clusters were specific to one of the two donors. In two donors, T-cell clones that expanded and contracted after mild COVID-19 were tracked by sequencing TCRalpha and TCRbeta repertoires over time. Two young, previously healthy adult volunteers made up the cohort, one male and one female. What the authors observed across the whole study: Some responding clones were detected in pre-infection memory, which suggested that pre-existing cross-reactive memory T cells had joined the SARS-CoV-2 response. The second-wave clones that peaked on day 37 were not confirmed to be SARS-CoV-2 specific. Only a couple of mild cases were covered in the study, and larger cohorts including severe cases with pre-infection samples were considered necessary. Balanced CD4/CD8 phenotypes were observed for clones contracting from day 15 to 85, whereas a bias towards CD4+ was observed for a second wave of clones expanding from day 15 to 37. Contracting CD4+ clones were located mainly in the CM and EM memory subsets, whereas CD8+ clones were found to be enriched in EMRA.

Taken from cysteine to phenylalanine, the CDR3 has 15 residues. Only the CDR3 portion is preserved as DNA: 45 bases, with reading frame beginning at the first base. CDR1 and CDR2 were assigned from the germline V gene (reference sequence) as MNHEY and SMNVEV. V is trimmed back by 5 bases and J by 7 bases, and the junction contains 10 bases that no gene match accounts for. This clonotype was detected a few times. Its antigen specificity is not known. Base qualities were left out, and no much larger clone turns up one base away. Ficoll-Paque density gradient centrifugation was the method used to isolate PBMCs. TCRdb lists the instrument as Illumina NovaSeq 6000. cDNA libraries for TCRalpha and TCRbeta were prepared by 5'RACE using constant-segment primers, with sample barcodes and unique molecular identifiers added. Trizol reagent was used to extract RNA from every sample. Library amplification was performed in two PCR steps, and a second sample barcode and Illumina TruSeq adapters were introduced in the second step. The libraries were sequenced on an Illumina NovaSeq using 2 x 150 bp paired-end reads. In the authors' own workflow: Reads were demultiplexed and collapsed into UMI-guided consensus sequences with migec v1.2.7. Using mixcr v2.1.11, the UMI consensuses were aligned to TRA and TRB V and J templates and assembled into clonotypes. A clonotype was counted as expanded or contracted only when both edgeR and NoisET called the clonotype significant, with the noise models trained on biological replicates. For edgeR calls, a false discovery rate-adjusted p below 0.01 and a log2 fold-change threshold of 1 were applied. PCA with hierarchical clustering of max-normalized trajectories of the 1000 most abundant clonotypes was used as exploratory dynamics analysis. Separately sequenced CD4+ and CD8+ repertoires were used to assign the CD4 or CD8 phenotype of responding clones. TCRdb's own reprocessing of the public reads used fastp at Q25 and MiXCR and kept productive beta chains. For every CDR3 protein sequence, its rows merge into one entry that carries the most common genes and DNA. TCRdb, rather than the study authors, made the V and J calls. This sample lists some 150,000 distinct CDR3 sequences; 5.5% to 7% were detected once. 2% to 2.5% of the sample rests with the top ten.

The chain links TRBV27 with TRBJ2-5; 10 bases in between match TRBD1. The source is an adult woman who had mild COVID-19 (a few samples of this study predate the infection). The sample titles of this study are shuffled in the database, so cell type and time point are left out; the donor was told from shared clones. Sequencing was performed on PBMCs or a T cell subset sorted from them (not recorded which). The DNA sequence reads TGTGCCAGCAGTCCCTCGGGACAGGGGTTGGGGACCCAGTACTTC. It translates as CASSPSGQGLGTQYF.